Listed here are 8 T cell receptor beta chains from one sample, sequenced in a study of CD8 T cells in Susac syndrome. It was with random hexamers that 0.5 to 1 ug RNA was reverse transcribed. A single record per CDR3 protein comes from TCRdb applying MiXCR to the immunoSEQ multiplex PCR reads. This table holds around 300,000 distinct CDR3 sequences, 65% to 90% found once. The sequenced sample was CD8+ T cells from PBMCs. The receptors originated from a human donor with multiple sclerosis.

The chain recombines TRBV4-1 with TRBJ2-7; the match to TRBD2 covers 9 bases. From germline, CDR1 is MGHRA and CDR2 YSYEKL. This CDR3 spans 15 amino acids. J was trimmed by 6 bases and V by 1 base; bases with no gene match: 7. CDR3 sequence: CASSQVPSGNGEQYF. The CDR3 DNA is TGCGCCAGCAGCCAAGTGCCTAGCGGGAACGGCGAGCAGTACTTC.

The chain combines TRBV25-1 with TRBJ2-7; 10 bases align to TRBD2. V lost 1 base to trimming and J lost 1 base; unmatched junction nucleotides: 4. Germline lookup yields CDR1 MGHDK and CDR2 SYGVNS. CDR3 length: 16 amino acids. The CDR3 DNA sequence: TGTGCCAGCAGTGAATGGGCTAGCGGGGGATCCTACGAGCAGTACTTC. Translated, it gives CASSEWASGGSYEQYF.

The V gene is TRBV24-1, the J gene TRBJ1-5; D call uncertain. Germline CDR1 reads KGHDR; CDR2 reads SFDVKD. The CDR3 sequence is 12 residues long. The V gene lost 6 bases and the J gene lost 2 bases, with 4 bases spanning the gap. In nucleotides, the CDR3 is TGTGCCACCAGTTTTGGCAATCAGCCCCAGCATTTT. This translates into CATSFGNQPQHF.

J is TRBJ2-7 and V is TRBV7-2; TRBD1 matches 7 bases. CDR1 is SGHTA, CDR2 FQGNSA, per germline. With V trimmed by 7 bases and J by 4 bases, 13 bases remained unmatched. The CDR3 runs 15 residues. The CDR3 region is CASTWDASGGYEQYF. CDR3 bases: TGTGCCAGCACCTGGGACGCCTCAGGGGGTTACGAGCAGTACTTC.

The chain joins TRBV6-2 or TRBV6-3 to TRBJ2-7; 7 bases align to TRBD2. The CDR3 spans 15 residues. V shed 0 bases, J shed 2 bases, and the junction held 4 bases outside the gene matches. The germline CDR1 and CDR2 sequences are MNHEY and SVGEGT. CDR3 DNA: TGTGCCAGCAGTTACTCCGTACTAGCGCCCTACGAGCAGTACTTC. Protein: CASSYSVLAPYEQYF.

V is TRBV20-1 and J is TRBJ2-1; 10 bases agree with TRBD2. The germline gives CDR1 DFQATT, CDR2 SNEGSKA (reference sequence). There are 17 residues in the CDR3. With V trimmed by 2 bases and J by 7 bases, 14 bases remained unmatched. The CDR3 bases are TGCAGTGCTAGAAGAAGACTAGCGGGTAATTTGGGAAATGAGCAGTTCTTC. Its translation: CSARRRLAGNLGNEQFF.

V and J are TRBV29-1 and TRBJ2-1; 9 nucleotides agree with TRBD2. The V gene's germline CDR1 is SQVTM and CDR2 ANQGSEA. CDR3 length: 20 residues. V shed 0 bases, J shed 0 bases, and the junction held 15 bases outside the gene matches. The CDR3: CSVEDVLAGGPRSSYNEQFF. The CDR3 coding sequence is TGCAGCGTTGAAGATGTATTGGCGGGAGGGCCGCGGAGCTCCTACAATGAGCAGTTCTTC.

The V gene is TRBV28, the J gene TRBJ1-5; D is unclear. In germline, CDR1 is MDHEN, CDR2 SYDVKM. The CDR3 has 15 residues. Deletions cut 6 bases from V and 5 bases from J, with 17 bases between. CDR3 residues: CASRKDRGLDQPQHF. CDR3 sequence (DNA): TGTGCCAGCAGGAAAGACCGGGGTCTCGATCAGCCCCAGCATTTT.